Described below is a single TCR beta chain sequence and its context. Its antigen is as yet unknown. Using its own MiXCR run on the 5' RACE reads, TCRdb lists one record per CDR3 protein. This sample has about 1.7 million distinct CDR3 sequences, with less than 35% found just once. The record originates from a study of identical twins. Broader study findings: Because invariant MAIT and iNKT cells could be present, zero-insertion analyses could be partly confounded. Alpha sequences out of frame and shared by twins had excess low generation probability. Abundant beta clonotypes from cord blood bore fewer insertions; memory repertoires lacked this pattern.

Donors uniformly comprised healthy Caucasians. V lost 6 bases and J 3 bases, leaving 18 bases between the germline ends. This CDR3 has 15 amino acids. The sequenced sample consisted of cord blood. This receptor was taken from a newborn girl in good health. The chain recombines TRBV12-3 or TRBV12-4 with TRBJ2-7; D remains unclear. CDR3 coding DNA: TGTGCCAGCAGCCCCGATAAGAGCGACGACTACGAGCAGTACTTC. Its protein is CASSPDKSDDYEQYF.